This TCR beta chain came from a study of STAT5B mutations in CD4+ large granular lymphocyte leukemia. Notes on the study in general: 25% of private leukemic clonotypes occurred rarely in other patients' non-leukemic repertoires. Data were not HLA-matched across samples.

Repertoires were generated with immunoSEQ multiplex PCR, while TCRdb's copy carries only in-frame clones and drops some. Here the sample spans around 24,000 clones, approximately 75% being singletons. On this clone: Antigen: not known.

The CDR3 is made up of 15 amino acids. Germline CDR1 and CDR2: LGHNT and FRNRAP. Trimming removed 1 base at V and 2 bases at J, with 12 bases between. The receptor was derived from a human donor in good health. The specimen sequenced was CD4+ T cells from blood buffy coats. This chain joins TRBV12-5 and TRBJ2-7; D uncertain. CDR3 protein: CASGLGQPSTYEQYF. The CDR3 coding sequence is TGTGCTAGTGGTTTGGGGCAGCCAAGTACCTACGAGCAGTACTTC.